This T cell receptor (beta chain) came from a study of type 1 regulatory T cells. Study-level information: This in vitro CD4 product, T-allo10, is enriched for Tr1 cells and alloantigen-specific.

The CDR3 consists of 16 residues. With 5 bases clipped from V and 6 bases from J, the junction kept 6 bases outside the gene matches. CDR1 is KGHDR, CDR2 SFDVKD, per germline. TCRdb redid the calling of the reads with MiXCR, one entry per CDR3 protein. Among roughly 71,000 distinct CDR3 sequences listed, around 60% were seen once. T-allo10 cells from the graft donor were described as anergic, host-alloantigen-specific, and alloantigen-specific suppressors. Worth noting for this clonotype: What it binds is not known.

Material for sequencing was cultured T cells, either the whole culture or a sorted T cell fraction (not recorded which). Subset indicated: Tr1-enriched cell product generated in vitro against host alloantigens. This receptor was obtained from a human donor in good health. The chain is built from TRBV24-1 and TRBJ2-1; TRBD2 aligns across 13 bases. The CDR3 protein is CATSAPRLAGGNEQFF. CDR3 nucleotide sequence: TGTGCCACCAGTGCCCCAAGACTAGCGGGAGGCAATGAGCAGTTCTTC.